This T cell receptor (beta chain) was documented in a study of regulatory T cells in long-lasting Graves disease. Across the whole study: Antithyroid drug use was under 3 months in newly diagnosed Graves' patients. Study-wide points: Clonotypes that were public and shared totalled fewer than 3,500 in persistent patients versus about a thousand in new patients.

Construction of TCR beta libraries relied on iRepertoire HTBI primers and on Arm-PCR targeting CDR3 regions. In the authors' workflow: Gene usage covered 62 TRBV and more than 13 TRBJ segments. TCRdb itself ran the multiplex PCR reads through MiXCR, one entry per CDR3 protein. The V and J calls and clone size are TCRdb's, not the authors'. The sample holds roughly 560,000 distinct CDR3 sequences, about 12% seen once. This clonotype was seen repeatedly, ten times or more. No antigen is known for it. The time point was: newly diagnosed GD, antithyroid drugs for less than 3 months. RNA from PBMCs was the source of the TCR library. The length of the CDR3 is 12 residues. Trimming took off 3 bases at V and 10 bases at J, with 10 bases between the two ends. Looked up from germline, CDR1 is SEHNR and CDR2 is FQNEAQ (reference sequence). The same sample was also studied in work on T cells in Graves' hyperthyroidism and ophthalmopathy. According to that study: Diagnoses rested on clinical symptoms, serum thyroxine and TRAb, thyroid ultrasound and orbital computed tomography.

The material was peripheral blood mononuclear cells (PBMCs), obtained at new diagnosis, from a patient treated with antithyroid drugs. The chain recombines TRBV7-9 with TRBJ2-1, with no clear D. This TCR was recovered from a woman aged 25 to 39 with Graves disease. The CDR3 DNA is TGTGCCAGCAGCTTGGACCGAACGGAGCAGTTCTTC. It encodes CASSLDRTEQFF.